Each of the 14 T cell receptor beta chains below was sequenced from the same sample in a study of blood T cell repertoires in COVID-19. The assay was immunoSEQ multiplex PCR, and TCRdb's table has in-frame clones only and misses some. The data hold about 320,000 clones, with roughly nine tenths observed a single time. Source material: PBMCs or T cells enriched from blood (not recorded which). The receptor set was obtained from a woman aged 25 to 39 who had been exposed to COVID-19.

This sequence joins TRBV7-9 and TRBJ1-4; unclear D gene. CDR3 length equals 13 residues. V shed 5 bases and J shed 8 bases, with 12 bases lying between them. Per the germline V gene, CDR1 is SEHNR and CDR2 is FQNEAQ (reference sequence). Here the CDR3 DNA reads TGTGCCAGCAGCCCTGTAGAACCCGAAAAACTGTTTTTT. This codes for CASSPVEPEKLFF.

Here the CDR3 DNA reads TGTGCCAGCAGCTTCTACAGTAATGAAAAACTGTTTTTT. Translating gives CASSFYSNEKLFF. The chain joins TRBV7-9 to TRBJ1-4; D is ambiguous. Trimming left V 3 bases short and J 4 bases short, with 6 bases between. Germline V gene lookup returns CDR1 SEHNR and CDR2 FQNEAQ (reference sequence). This CDR3 region has 13 residues. Using reference TRBV7-9 and TRBJ1-4 for the parts outside the CDR3, the full variable domain is DTGVSQNPRHKITKRGQNVTFRCDPISEHNRLYWYRQTLGQGPEFLTYFQNEAQLEKSRLLSDRFSAERPKGSFSTLEIQRTEQGDSAMYLCASSFYSNEKLFFGSGTQLSVL.

The J gene is TRBJ2-1, the V gene TRBV19; 12 bases align to TRBD2. The J segment lost 9 bases and the V segment lost 3 bases, leaving 6 bases of the junction unmatched. CDR3 length: 15 amino acids. CDR1 and CDR2 (germline): LNHDA, SQIVND (reference sequence). Here the CDR3 reads CASSIQLAGGAEQFF. The CDR3 DNA reads TGTGCCAGTAGTATCCAACTAGCGGGGGGTGCTGAGCAGTTCTTC.

The chain carries TRBV5-1 and TRBJ1-5; D uncertain. Germline V gene data show CDR1 as SGHRS and CDR2 as YFSETQ. The CDR3 is made up of 14 amino acids. The V end lost 0 bases, the J end lost 6 bases, and 10 bases lay between the germline ends. CDR3 loop: CASSLDGMGQPQHF. CDR3 coding DNA: TGCGCCAGCAGCTTGGACGGGATGGGTCAGCCCCAGCATTTT.

This chain links TRBV11-2 with TRBJ1-2, with D perhaps matching TRBD1 (6 bases). The CDR3 has 13 amino acids. Germline V CDR1 and CDR2: SGHAT, FQNNGV. Trimming stripped 5 bases from V and 4 bases from J, with 11 bases between. CDR3 protein: CASSTGTPYGYTF. As DNA, the CDR3 is TGTGCCAGCAGCACCGGGACACCCTATGGCTACACCTTC.

This clone was picked up a small number of times. The chain combines TRBV2 with TRBJ1-5; 8 bases are shared with TRBD1. The CDR3 totals 13 residues. The germline gives CDR1 SNHLY, CDR2 FYNNEI. With V trimmed by 8 bases and J by 0 bases, 0 bases remained unmatched. The CDR3 sequence: CASGQGSNQPQHF. DNA for the CDR3: TGTGCCAGCGGACAGGGTAGCAATCAGCCCCAGCATTTT.

V and J are TRBV14 and TRBJ1-1; D perhaps matches TRBD1 (5 bases). Trimming removed 2 bases at V and 1 base at J, with 8 bases between. This CDR3 is built from 14 residues. CDR1 and CDR2 (germline): SGHDN, FVKESK. DNA of the CDR3: TGTGCCAGCAGCCAAATTAGGGGGAACACTGAAGCTTTCTTT. This gives the protein CASSQIRGNTEAFF.

The V call is TRBV11-3, the J call TRBJ1-1; no reliable D call. The V gene's germline CDR1 is SGHNT and CDR2 YENEEA. CDR3 length: 17 residues. Trimming removed 4 bases from V and 0 bases from J, with 18 bases in between. CDR3 DNA sequence: TGTGCCAGCAGCTACCCACGGAGTTGCAGCGTGAACACTGAAGCTTTCTTT. It encodes CASSYPRSCSVNTEAFF.

The V gene is TRBV4-1, the J gene TRBJ1-1; D is possibly TRBD1 (5 bases). The ends were cut back, 4 bases at V and 5 bases at J, with 14 bases in the middle. The CDR3 runs to 14 residues. CDR1 and CDR2 (germline): MGHRA, YSYEKL. CDR3 sequence (DNA): TGCGCCAGCAGCCCGTACCAGGGTCGGACTGAAGCTTTCTTT. This sequence encodes CASSPYQGRTEAFF.

V usage is TRBV7-8 and J usage is TRBJ2-5; D is unclear. CDR1 is SGHVS, CDR2 FQNEAQ, per germline. Trimming took off 3 bases at V and 7 bases at J, with 6 bases between the two ends. CDR3 length: 11 amino acids. CDR3 nucleotides: TGTGCCAGCAGCTTCTCCGGGACCCAGTACTTC. Its translation is CASSFSGTQYF.

This chain joins TRBV3-1 (or the pseudogene TRBV3-2) and TRBJ1-3, with 10 bases lining up with TRBD1. The J segment lost 2 bases and the V segment lost 8 bases, leaving 0 bases of the junction unmatched. Germline V CDR1 and CDR2: LGHDT, YNNKEL (reference sequence). This CDR3 region has 13 residues. The CDR3 nucleotides are TGTGCCAGCGGGACAGGGGCTGGAAACACCATATATTTT. Translating gives CASGTGAGNTIYF.

The rearrangement joins TRBV30 to TRBJ2-3, with 10 bases lining up with TRBD2. This CDR3 region has 14 residues. Germline loops: CDR1 GTSNPN, CDR2 SVGIG (reference sequence). With V trimmed by 7 bases and J by 1 base, 5 bases remained unmatched. CDR3 protein: CASSGGAGTDTQYF. CDR3 DNA sequence: TGTGCCTCTAGCGGGGGTGCGGGCACAGATACGCAGTATTTT.

The chain is built from TRBV5-1 and TRBJ1-2, with D tentatively TRBD1 (6 bases). The germline V gene encodes CDR1 SGHRS and CDR2 YFSETQ. The CDR3 spans 13 residues. Trimming pared 6 bases from V and 8 bases from J, leaving 17 bases between. The CDR3 DNA sequence: TGCGCCAGCACCCTAGAGGGGGTTGACGGCTACACCTTC. This translates into CASTLEGVDGYTF.

This chain connects TRBV3-1 (or the pseudogene TRBV3-2) to TRBJ2-3; 9 bases agree with TRBD2. This CDR3 is built from 16 residues. Germline V gene data show CDR1 as LGHDT and CDR2 as YNNKEL (reference sequence). Losses at the gene ends were 4 bases for V and 2 bases for J; bases not matched to a gene: 7. CDR3 loop: CASSRRLAGITDTQYF. The CDR3 region has the DNA TGTGCCAGCAGCCGTAGGCTAGCGGGGATCACAGATACGCAGTATTTT.